This T cell receptor (beta chain) was found in a study of blood T cell repertoires in COVID-19 (dated by TCRdb to 2020 to 2022). The study in broad terms: Collaborator samples came from the United States, Italy and Spain and covered acute and convalescent phases of COVID-19. The material from the prospective study consisted of cDNA or gDNA derived from T cells, B-cell-depleted T cells, or PBMCs. Deeply sampled blood TCRbeta repertoires from subjects exposed to, actively infected with, or recovered from COVID-19 were included in the dataset. The repertoires were made available in a free public database intended to serve as a resource for research on the immune response to SARS-CoV-2. Samples were obtained from the ongoing ImmuneRACE study (first 160 participants) and from 1,254 subjects provided by 6 global collaborators. Sample metadata almost always included a de-identified subject ID, COVID-19 status, age in years and sex. Where HLA class I and class II types were available, the types were taken from metadata supplied by the sample provider, not from assay-based typing. Broader findings and caveats from the paper: The amount of clinical and demographic metadata varied by source and participant and was provided uncurated.

TCRbeta CDR3 regions were amplified from genomic DNA by means of the immunoSEQ Assay, a bias-controlled multiplex PCR. In the source study's methods: Nucleated cell counts per sample were estimated from amplification of reference gene primers within the assay. Sequence reads were collapsed and filtered to measure the absolute abundance of every unique TCRbeta CDR3 rearrangement. For each sample, productive Simpson clonality was calculated as the square root of Simpson's diversity index across productive rearrangements. TCRdb holds this immuneACCESS table with in-frame rearrangements only. Some clones are missing; in checked studies, unresolved V genes explain under half, and the rest has no known cause. That table gives V, J and clone size, and the DNA gave D and trimming. In this sample the table shows under 400,000 clones, more than 75% of which occur a single time. More than 9% of the sample lies in the top ten.

In Seattle, one collaborating source enrolled patients while the infection was active and tracked those patients longitudinally over the course of disease. Whole blood was collected in K2EDTA tubes by collaborating institutions according to the institutions' own protocols. For TCRbeta analysis, collaborator samples were shipped as frozen whole blood, as isolated PBMCs, or as DNA extracted from either sample type. The CDR3 holds 16 amino acids from the cysteine to the phenylalanine. The retained sequence is limited to the CDR3, 48 bases, with the frame set at the first base. The junction carries 12 bases between V and J, which are trimmed by 3 bases and 0 bases respectively. Via the germline V gene, CDR1 is KGHSH and CDR2 LQKENI. On this clone: Its antigen target is currently unknown. Within one base of it there is no much larger clone, and no base qualities were kept.

The clonotype was recovered from a woman aged 25 to 39 with COVID-19, enrolled during active disease. This sequence uses TRBV18 and TRBJ2-1; the D gene is perhaps TRBD2, on 5 matching bases. Input material: peripheral blood. Here is the DNA: TGTGCCAGCTCACCGAGGGCGATGCTCTCCTACAATGAGCAGTTCTTC. It translates as CASSPRAMLSYNEQFF.